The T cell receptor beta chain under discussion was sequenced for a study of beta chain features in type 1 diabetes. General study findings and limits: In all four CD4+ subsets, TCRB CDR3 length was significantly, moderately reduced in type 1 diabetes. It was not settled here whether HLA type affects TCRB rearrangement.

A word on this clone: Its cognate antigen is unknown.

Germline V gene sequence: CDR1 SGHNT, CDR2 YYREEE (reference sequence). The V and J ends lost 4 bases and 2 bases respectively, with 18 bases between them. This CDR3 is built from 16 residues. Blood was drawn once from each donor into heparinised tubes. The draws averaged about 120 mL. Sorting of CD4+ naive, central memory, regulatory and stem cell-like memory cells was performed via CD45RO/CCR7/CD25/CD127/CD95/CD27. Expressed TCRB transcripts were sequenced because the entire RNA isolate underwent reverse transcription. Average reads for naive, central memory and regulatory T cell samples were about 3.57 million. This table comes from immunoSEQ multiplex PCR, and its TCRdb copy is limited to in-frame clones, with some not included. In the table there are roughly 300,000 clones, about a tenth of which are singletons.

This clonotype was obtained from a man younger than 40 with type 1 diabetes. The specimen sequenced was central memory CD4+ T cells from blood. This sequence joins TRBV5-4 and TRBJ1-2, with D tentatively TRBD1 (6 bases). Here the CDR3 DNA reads TGTGCCAGCAGCGCTCCGGAACAGGGCTACAACTATGGCTACACCTTC. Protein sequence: CASSAPEQGYNYGYTF.